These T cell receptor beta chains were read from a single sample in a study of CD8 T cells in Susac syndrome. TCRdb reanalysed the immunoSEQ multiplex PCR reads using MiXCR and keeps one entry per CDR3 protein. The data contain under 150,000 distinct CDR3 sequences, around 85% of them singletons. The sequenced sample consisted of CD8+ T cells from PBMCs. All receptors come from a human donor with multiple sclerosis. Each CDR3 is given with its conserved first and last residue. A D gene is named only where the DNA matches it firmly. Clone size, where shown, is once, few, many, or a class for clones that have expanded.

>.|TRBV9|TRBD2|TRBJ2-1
TGTGCCAGCAGCGGACTAGCGAGGAATGAGCAGTTCTTC
CASSGLARNEQFF
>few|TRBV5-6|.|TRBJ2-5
TGTGCCAGCAAAACTTCCCTAGAACAAGAGACCCAGTACTTC
CASKTSLEQETQYF
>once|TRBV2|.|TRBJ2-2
TGTGCCAGCAGTTGGACGGAAAACACCGGGGAGCTGTTTTTT
CASSWTENTGELFF
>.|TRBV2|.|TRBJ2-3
TGTGCCAGCACGGGGGCAGATACGCAGTATTTT
CASTGADTQYF
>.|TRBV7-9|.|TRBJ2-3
TGTGCCAGCAGCCGCCCGAGTGGGGGGAGCACAGATACGCAGTATTTT
CASSRPSGGSTDTQYF
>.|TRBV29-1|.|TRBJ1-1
TGCAGCATCCTTAGAGGGGGGTCTGAAGCTTTCTTT
CSILRGGSEAFF
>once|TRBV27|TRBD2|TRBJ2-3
TGTGCCAGCAGGTTAGCGGGAGCCCCAGATACGCAGTATTTT
CASRLAGAPDTQYF
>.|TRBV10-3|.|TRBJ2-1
TGTGCCATCGGGAGCTCCTACAATGAGCAGTTCTTC
CAIGSSYNEQFF
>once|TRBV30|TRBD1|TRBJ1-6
TGTGCCTGGAGTCCGACAGGGGGGTCACCCCTCCACTTT
CAWSPTGGSPLHF
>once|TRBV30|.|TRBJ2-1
TGTGCCTGGAGTGACGGTGGGGGACAGTTCTTC
CAWSDGGGQFF